A selection of T cell receptor beta chains follows, all from one sample in a study of blood T cells in healthy people across ages. TCRdb used MiXCR to reprocess the 5' RACE reads, holding one entry per CDR3 protein. The table includes under 700,000 distinct CDR3 sequences, nearly 25% detected once. The same sample was also used in a study of T cells of mothers and their children.

Input material: blood. The receptors were gathered from a boy aged 5-17 years in good health. Both conserved end residues are part of each CDR3. The D gene is left open where the match is weak. Clone size is stated in some rows and not others, as once, few, many or a class when expanded.

J	D	V	size	DNA	CDR3
TRBJ2-2	TRBD1	TRBV3-1	-	TGTGCCAGCAGCGTCTCCGGGACAGGGGATGGCGGGGAGCTGTTTTTT	CASSVSGTGDGGELFF
TRBJ2-6	TRBD2	TRBV5-6	few	TGTGCCAGCAGCTTGTGGCTAGCGGGTTCCACGACCTCTGGGGCCAACGTCCTGACTTTC	CASSLWLAGSTTSGANVLTF
TRBJ1-2	-	TRBV4-3	-	TGCGCCAGCAGCCAAGACTTTCGGGTCTCCGGCTATGGCTACACCTTC	CASSQDFRVSGYGYTF
TRBJ2-1	TRBD1	TRBV20-1	-	TGCAGTGCTAGAGATGGAGACAGGGGGCTTATTGAGCAGTTCTTC	CSARDGDRGLIEQFF
TRBJ2-3	-	TRBV5-1	-	TGCGCCACCTCATTGGGCGAGGGGCTGGGAGATACGCAGTATTTT	CATSLGEGLGDTQYF
TRBJ2-7	TRBD2	TRBV4-1	few	TGCGCCAGCAGCCAAGATCTAGGGAGGGGCCCCGCTGTCTCCTACGAGCAGTACTTC	CASSQDLGRGPAVSYEQYF
TRBJ2-3	TRBD2	TRBV20-1	-	TGCAGTGCTAGGGGACTAGCGGGAGGAGATACGCAGTATTTT	CSARGLAGGDTQYF
TRBJ2-7	TRBD2	TRBV6-5	few	TGTGCCAGCAGTTCCCCGGCACTAGCGGGTGAGCAGTACTTC	CASSSPALAGEQYF
TRBJ2-7	TRBD1	TRBV11-2	few	TGTGCCAGCAGCTCCGGGACAGGTCTCAACGAGCAGTACTTC	CASSSGTGLNEQYF
TRBJ2-1	TRBD1	TRBV12-3/TRBV12-4	few	TGTGCCAGCAGCCGCGGACAGGCCCAAAATGAGCAGTTCTTC	CASSRGQAQNEQFF
TRBJ1-1	-	TRBV27	few	TGTGCCAGCAGTTTAGTGGTGGACACCGAAGCTTTCTTT	CASSLVVDTEAFF
TRBJ2-5	-	TRBV20-1	few	TGCAGTGCTAGTGACCGGGGGCGCAGCGAGACCCAGTACTTC	CSASDRGRSETQYF
TRBJ2-7	TRBD2	TRBV4-1	-	TGCGCCAGCAGCCTTCAAGGCGGCGGGAGCTACGAGCAGTACTTC	CASSLQGGGSYEQYF
TRBJ2-7	TRBD2	TRBV5-6	-	TGTGCCAGCAGCTCGGAGCCCGGGACTAGAGACTACGAGCAGTACTTC	CASSSEPGTRDYEQYF
TRBJ2-5	TRBD2	TRBV5-1	-	TGCGCCAGCAGCCCCACGGGACTATCAGAGACCCAGTACTTC	CASSPTGLSETQYF
TRBJ1-2	-	TRBV6-2/TRBV6-3	-	TGTGCCAGCACCAGGGTTAACTATGGCTACACCTTC	CASTRVNYGYTF
TRBJ2-7	-	TRBV7-2	-	TGTGCCAGCAGCTTAGCCGGCGACCGGACCGTCGAGCAGTACTTC	CASSLAGDRTVEQYF
TRBJ2-5	-	TRBV7-9	few	TGTGCCAGCAGTCCCCTCGGATTGGTGAACGATCAAGAGACCCAGTACTTC	CASSPLGLVNDQETQYF
TRBJ1-1	-	TRBV24-1	-	TGTGCCACCAGTGATTTGGACAGTGAAGCTTTCTTT	CATSDLDSEAFF
TRBJ2-6	-	TRBV9	-	TGTGCCAGCAGCGTAGTGCAGGGTCTTGGGGCCAACGTCCTGACTTTC	CASSVVQGLGANVLTF
TRBJ2-6	-	TRBV13	many	TGTGCCAGCAGTTTAGGTGTCTCTGGGGCCAACGTCCTGACTTTC	CASSLGVSGANVLTF
TRBJ2-6	-	TRBV4-3	-	TGCGCCAGCAGCTCCAGAAGATCTGGGGCCAACGTCCTGACTTTC	CASSSRRSGANVLTF
TRBJ1-5	-	TRBV4-3	-	TGCGCCAGCAGCCAAGATCGGGGGGGTTTTCAGCCCCAGCATTTT	CASSQDRGGFQPQHF
TRBJ2-3	-	TRBV5-1	-	TGCGCCAGCAGCTTGGGTGGCCCCACCCAGAGGTATACGCAGTATTTT	CASSLGGPTQRYTQYF
TRBJ2-7	TRBD1	TRBV9	few	TGTGCCAGCAGCGTCGCCGGGACAGCAAACTACGAGCAGTACTTC	CASSVAGTANYEQYF
TRBJ2-1	-	TRBV3-1	-	TGTGCCAGCAGCCCGAAGGACGGCGGCTCCTACAATGAGCAGTTCTTC	CASSPKDGGSYNEQFF
TRBJ1-2	-	TRBV6-5	few	TGTGCCAGCAGCGCAGCCCCCAGGGGTTCCGGCTACACCTTC	CASSAAPRGSGYTF
TRBJ2-4	TRBD1	TRBV10-2	-	TGCGCCAGCGGGACAGGGGGGGAGAACATTCAGTACTTC	CASGTGGENIQYF
TRBJ2-5	-	TRBV29-1	-	TGCAGCGTGGAGGGGGGAGAGACCCAGTACTTC	CSVEGGETQYF
TRBJ2-5	-	TRBV2	-	TGTGCCAGCAGCCCGGACCGGAGGACCCAGTACTTC	CASSPDRRTQYF
TRBJ2-1	TRBD1	TRBV11-2	-	TGTGCCAGCAGCTCCTTTCAGGGGGCGTGGAATGAGCAGTTCTTC	CASSSFQGAWNEQFF
TRBJ1-1	-	TRBV7-2	-	TGTGCCAGCAGCTTAGTGGCGGGAGAGAACACTGAAGCTTTCTTT	CASSLVAGENTEAFF
TRBJ2-2	-	TRBV11-2	-	TGTGCCAGCAGCTTAATTCAGGCGGCTCGCGGCGGGGAGCTGTTTTTT	CASSLIQAARGGELFF
TRBJ1-2	TRBD1	TRBV5-5	few	TGTGCCAGCAGCTTGGACTCCCGGGACAGGGTCGGCTATGGCTACACCTTC	CASSLDSRDRVGYGYTF
TRBJ2-2	TRBD1	TRBV4-3	-	TGCGCCAGCAGCCGTAACAGGGGGCGCAGCACCGGGGAGCTGTTTTTT	CASSRNRGRSTGELFF
TRBJ1-1	-	TRBV28	-	TGTGCCAGCAGTCGCGGGACAAACACTGAAGCTTTCTTT	CASSRGTNTEAFF
TRBJ1-6	-	TRBV7-2	-	TGTGCCAGCAGCCCATATCAGAGCTCCTATAATTCACCCCTCCACTTT	CASSPYQSSYNSPLHF